This TCR beta chain was identified during a study of regulatory T cells in long-lasting Graves disease. Time point noted: persistent/refractory GD, antithyroid drugs over 5 years with positive TRAb. The TCR library was made from RNA that had been extracted from PBMCs in TRIzol. Sequencing libraries for TCR beta were prepared with iRepertoire HTBI primers and Arm-PCR of CDR3 regions. Each CDR3 protein is one row after TCRdb ran MiXCR on the multiplex PCR reads. The sample consists of roughly 430,000 distinct CDR3 sequences, about 21% of them appearing once. The material sequenced was peripheral blood mononuclear cells (PBMCs), taken when the disease was refractory, from a patient treated with antithyroid drugs. This clonotype originated in a female donor with Graves disease.

The CDR3 reads CASSFSGTSGREQFF. The CDR3 DNA reads as TGTGCCAGCAGTTTCTCGGGGACTAGCGGGAGGGAGCAGTTCTTC. The V call is TRBV6-5, the J call TRBJ2-1, with 15 bases lining up with TRBD2. The CDR3 runs 15 residues. J lost 10 bases, V lost 4 bases, and 5 bases had no gene match. CDR1 is MNHEY, CDR2 SVGAGI, per germline.